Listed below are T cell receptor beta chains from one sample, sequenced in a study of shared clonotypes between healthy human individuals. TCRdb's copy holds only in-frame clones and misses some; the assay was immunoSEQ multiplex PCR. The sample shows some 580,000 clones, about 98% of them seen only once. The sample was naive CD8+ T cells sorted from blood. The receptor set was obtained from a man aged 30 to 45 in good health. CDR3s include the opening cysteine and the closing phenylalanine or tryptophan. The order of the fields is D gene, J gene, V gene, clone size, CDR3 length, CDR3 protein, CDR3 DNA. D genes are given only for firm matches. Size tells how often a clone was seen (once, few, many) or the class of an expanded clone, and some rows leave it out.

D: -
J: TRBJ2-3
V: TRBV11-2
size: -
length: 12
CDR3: CASSPLPDTQYF
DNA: TGTGCCAGCAGCCCCCTACCAGATACGCAGTATTTT

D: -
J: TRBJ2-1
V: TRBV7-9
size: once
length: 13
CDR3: CASSLATDNEQFF
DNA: TGTGCCAGCAGCTTAGCTACAGATAATGAGCAGTTCTTC

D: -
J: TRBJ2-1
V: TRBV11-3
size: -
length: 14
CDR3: CASSDRDGHDEQFF
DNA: TGTGCCAGCAGCGACCGGGACGGACACGATGAGCAGTTCTTC

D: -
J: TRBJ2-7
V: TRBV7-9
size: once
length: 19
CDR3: CASSPRSGVLTEEPYEQYF
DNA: TGTGCCAGCAGCCCCCGATCAGGGGTACTGACCGAGGAACCCTACGAGCAGTACTTC

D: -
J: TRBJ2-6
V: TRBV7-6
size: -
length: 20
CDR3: CASSSPEGGGPVSGANVLTF
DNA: TGTGCCAGCAGCTCTCCCGAAGGGGGGGGACCCGTCTCTGGGGCCAACGTCCTGACTTTC

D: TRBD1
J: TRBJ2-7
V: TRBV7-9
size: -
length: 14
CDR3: CASSLSTGTGGVSF
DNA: TGTGCCAGCAGCCTCTCAACCGGGACAGGGGGAGTTTCATTC

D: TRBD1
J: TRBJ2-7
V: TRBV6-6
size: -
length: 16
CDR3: CASSYQPGQGAYEQYF
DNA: TGTGCCAGCAGTTACCAACCGGGACAGGGGGCCTACGAGCAGTACTTC

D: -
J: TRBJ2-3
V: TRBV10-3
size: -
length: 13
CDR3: CAMRQSSADTQYF
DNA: TGTGCCATGCGACAGAGCAGCGCAGATACGCAGTATTTT

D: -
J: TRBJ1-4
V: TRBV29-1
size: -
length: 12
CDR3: CSAYTDSEKLFF
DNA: TGCAGCGCATACACAGATAGTGAAAAACTGTTTTTT

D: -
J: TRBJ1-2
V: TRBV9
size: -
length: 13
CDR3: CASSVGGSYGYTF
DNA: TGTGCCAGCAGCGTAGGAGGTTCCTATGGCTACACCTTC

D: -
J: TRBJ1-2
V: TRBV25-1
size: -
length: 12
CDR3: CASSDLNYGYTF
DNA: TGTGCCAGCAGTGACCTCAACTATGGCTACACCTTC

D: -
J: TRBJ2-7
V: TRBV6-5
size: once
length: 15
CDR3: CASSHPTESLYEQYF
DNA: TGTGCCAGCAGTCACCCCACAGAGAGCCTCTACGAGCAGTACTTC

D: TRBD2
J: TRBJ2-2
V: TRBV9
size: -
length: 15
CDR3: CASSAKAGYTGELFF
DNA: TGTGCCAGCAGCGCTAAAGCGGGATACACCGGGGAGCTGTTTTTT

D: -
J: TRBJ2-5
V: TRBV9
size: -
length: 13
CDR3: CASSAEYQETQYF
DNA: TGTGCCAGCAGCGCAGAGTACCAAGAGACCCAGTACTTC

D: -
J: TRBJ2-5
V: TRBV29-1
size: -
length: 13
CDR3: CSVVGRPQETQYF
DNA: TGCAGCGTCGTGGGGAGGCCCCAAGAGACCCAGTACTTC

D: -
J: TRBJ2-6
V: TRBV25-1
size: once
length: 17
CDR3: CASSGPGRYSGANVLTF
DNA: TGTGCCAGCAGTGGACCCGGCAGGTACTCTGGGGCCAACGTCCTGACTTTC

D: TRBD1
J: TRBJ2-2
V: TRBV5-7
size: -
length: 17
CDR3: CASSRQPGQGCTGELFF
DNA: TGTGCCAGCAGCCGACAACCGGGACAGGGGTGCACCGGGGAGCTGTTTTTT

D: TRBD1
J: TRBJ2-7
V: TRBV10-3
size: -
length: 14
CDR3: CAISRTGVRYEQYF
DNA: TGTGCCATCAGCCGAACAGGGGTTCGGTACGAGCAGTACTTC

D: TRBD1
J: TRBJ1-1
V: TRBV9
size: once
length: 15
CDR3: CASSPGTGENTEAFF
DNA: TGTGCCAGCAGCCCTGGGACAGGGGAGAACACTGAAGCTTTCTTT

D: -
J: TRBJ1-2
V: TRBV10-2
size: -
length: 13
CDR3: CASSESAHHGYTF
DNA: TGCGCCAGCAGTGAGTCGGCACACCATGGCTACACCTTC

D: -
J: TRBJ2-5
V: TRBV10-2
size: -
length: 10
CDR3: CASFQETQYF
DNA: TGCGCCAGCTTCCAAGAGACCCAGTACTTC

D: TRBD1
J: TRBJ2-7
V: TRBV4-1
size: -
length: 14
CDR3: CASSLWTGDYEQYF
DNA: TGCGCCAGCAGCCTGTGGACAGGGGATTACGAGCAGTACTTC

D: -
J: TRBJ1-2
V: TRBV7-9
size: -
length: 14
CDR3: CASRSGVQTYGYTF
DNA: TGTGCCAGCAGATCAGGCGTACAGACGTATGGCTACACCTTC

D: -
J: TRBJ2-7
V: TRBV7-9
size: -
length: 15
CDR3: CASSSGEGYGYEQYF
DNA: TGTGCCAGCAGCTCCGGGGAAGGATACGGGTACGAGCAGTACTTC

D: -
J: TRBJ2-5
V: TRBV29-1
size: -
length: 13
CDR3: CSVNSPGQKTQYF
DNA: TGCAGCGTTAACAGTCCGGGACAAAAGACCCAGTACTTC

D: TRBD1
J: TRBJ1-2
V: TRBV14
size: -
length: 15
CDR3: CASSVRDSENYGYTF
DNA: TGTGCCAGCAGCGTCCGGGACAGTGAAAACTATGGCTACACCTTC

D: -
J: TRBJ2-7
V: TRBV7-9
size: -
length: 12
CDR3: CASSFREYEQYF
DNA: TGTGCCAGCAGCTTCAGGGAATACGAGCAGTACTTC

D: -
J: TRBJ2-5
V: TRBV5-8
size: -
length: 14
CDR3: CASSPGPGEETQYF
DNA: TGTGCCAGCAGCCCAGGGCCGGGCGAAGAGACCCAGTACTTC

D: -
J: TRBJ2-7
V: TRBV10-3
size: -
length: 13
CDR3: CAIKPGDYYEQYF
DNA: TGTGCCATCAAGCCAGGCGATTACTACGAGCAGTACTTC

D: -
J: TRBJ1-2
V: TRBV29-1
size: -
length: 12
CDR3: CSVDDGYYGYTF
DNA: TGCAGCGTTGATGACGGTTACTATGGCTACACCTTC

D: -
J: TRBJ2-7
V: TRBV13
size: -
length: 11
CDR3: CASSLTYEQYF
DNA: TGTGCCAGCAGCTTAACCTACGAGCAGTACTTC

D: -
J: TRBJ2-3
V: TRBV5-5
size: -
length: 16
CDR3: CASSSTPRKATDTQYF
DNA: TGTGCCAGCAGCTCAACCCCGCGTAAAGCCACAGATACGCAGTATTTT

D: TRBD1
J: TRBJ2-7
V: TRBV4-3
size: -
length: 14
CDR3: CASSHGQGAYEQYF
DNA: TGCGCCAGCAGTCATGGACAGGGGGCTTACGAGCAGTACTTC

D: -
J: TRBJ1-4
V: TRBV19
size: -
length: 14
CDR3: CASNLRGANEKLFF
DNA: TGTGCCAGTAACCTAAGGGGGGCCAATGAAAAACTGTTTTTT

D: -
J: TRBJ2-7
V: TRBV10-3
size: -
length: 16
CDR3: CAISETVTQSSYEQYF
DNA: TGTGCCATCAGCGAGACAGTTACCCAAAGCTCCTACGAGCAGTACTTC

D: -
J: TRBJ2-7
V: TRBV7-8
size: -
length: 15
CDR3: CASSLAGGAPYEQYF
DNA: TGTGCCAGCAGCTTAGCAGGCGGGGCCCCCTACGAGCAGTACTTC

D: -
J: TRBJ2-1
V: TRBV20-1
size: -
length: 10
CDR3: CSIYRGEQFF
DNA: TGCAGTATCTATCGTGGGGAGCAGTTCTTC

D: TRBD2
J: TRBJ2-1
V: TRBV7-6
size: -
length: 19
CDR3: CASSPSASLAVQYYNEQFF
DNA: TGTGCCAGCAGCCCCTCCGCTTCTCTAGCGGTCCAGTATTACAATGAGCAGTTCTTC

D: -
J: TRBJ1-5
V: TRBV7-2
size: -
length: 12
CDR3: CASSFEFQPQHF
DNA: TGTGCCAGCAGCTTCGAGTTCCAGCCCCAGCATTTT

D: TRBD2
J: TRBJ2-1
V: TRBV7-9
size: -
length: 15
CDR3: CASSTTSGRVTEQFF
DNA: TGTGCCAGCAGCACTACTAGCGGGAGGGTTACTGAGCAGTTCTTC

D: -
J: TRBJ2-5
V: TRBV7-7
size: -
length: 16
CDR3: CASSLGAHGKQETQYF
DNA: TGTGCCAGCAGCTTAGGGGCCCACGGGAAACAAGAGACCCAGTACTTC

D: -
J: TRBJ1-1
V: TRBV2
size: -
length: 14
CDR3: CASRDGVMNTEAFF
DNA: TGTGCCAGCAGGGACGGGGTAATGAACACTGAAGCTTTCTTT

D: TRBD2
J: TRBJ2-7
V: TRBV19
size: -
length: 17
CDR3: CASTPGTSGIGAYEQYF
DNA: TGTGCCAGTACCCCCGGGACTAGCGGGATAGGGGCCTACGAGCAGTACTTC